The T cell receptor beta chain under discussion was sequenced for a study of blood T cells in healthy people across ages (dated by TCRdb to between 2015 and 2017). About the full investigation: In model experiments, template switching captured about one uniquely barcoded TCR beta cDNA molecule for every two T cells. To avoid experimental bias, donors of different ages were spread randomly across the sequencing lanes. Four age groups were formed from the donors: young (average approximately 15 years), middle-aged (just under 40), aged (62) and long-lived (approximately 80). Two additional independent replicas of 1 million unique cDNA reads from the same blood draw were analyzed for two donors (one aged 18 to 30 and one aged 80 or older). To track age-related changes in TCR beta repertoire diversity, the study relied on deep sequencing normalized with unique cDNA molecular identifiers.

The receptor library was made with 5' RACE. The run used an Illumina HiSeq 2500. A second 7 to 11 cycle PCR used a sample-barcoded 5' primer and a J-beta primer mix. A unique molecular identifier was introduced onto each TCR beta cDNA molecule by a template-switch 5' adaptor carrying 12 random nucleotides. Each sample yielded at least 2.5 million CDR3-containing paired-end reads. All of the RNA was converted into first-strand cDNA using the Mint cDNA synthesis kit, with a TRBC-specific oligonucleotide serving as the primer. After uracil-DNA glycosylase treatment, a first 18-cycle PCR used universal primers M1SS and BC2_uni_R on all cDNA. The published analysis was carried out like this. Each sample was normalized by randomly selecting 1 million high-quality reads, each carrying a distinct molecular identifier. Instead of being binned into consensus sequences, reads that shared molecular identifiers were thrown out. MiTCR, set to a Q25 quality threshold and the strictest error-elimination algorithm, was used for CDR3 identification, clonotype clustering and error correction. A nonparametric unseen species model with Euler transformation was used to estimate a lower bound on total TCR beta diversity. The public reads were reanalyzed by TCRdb: fastp trimming at Q25, MiXCR alignment, in-frame beta chains only. Rows with a matching CDR3 protein are joined into one entry that keeps the most common DNA and genes. TCRdb, not the original authors, processed these V and J calls. The sample yields just over 800,000 distinct CDR3 sequences; approximately 59% were counted once. The ten largest clones add up to around 30% of the sample.

General study outcomes and caveats: Donor CMV infection status was unknown, potentially confounding age-related changes in expanded clonotypes. Compared with the aged group, the long-lived group had more naive CD4+ T cells, fewer expanded clones and increased TCR diversity, a pattern suggesting age selection. Estimates of total diversity based on one million sequenced T cells were considered lower bounds and underestimates. As age increased, observed TCR beta diversity per million T cells dropped in a roughly linear way, and a significant reduction was already evident by age 40. Bulk unsorted PBMC profiling prevented conclusive comparison of naive and antigen-experienced compartments. The percentage of naive T cells measured by flow cytometry correlated strongly with observed TCR beta diversity.

On this clonotype itself: Its antigen is still unknown. No much larger clonotype is one base removed from it; base qualities were not supplied.

Including cysteine and phenylalanine, the CDR3 has 13 amino acids. Only CDR3 DNA remains: 39 bases, in frame from the first base. As encoded in the germline V gene, CDR1 is SGHRS while CDR2 is YFSETQ. V loses 5 bases of germline sequence and J loses 1 base, and the interval between the two ends is 10 bases. The roughly 42 donors, aged 6 to 90 years, were systemically healthy Caucasian individuals from Russia. Each donor gave ten milliliters of peripheral blood, collected into EDTA-treated Vacutainer tubes. Ficoll-Paque density-gradient centrifugation was used to isolate PBMCs, with at least 6.5 million obtained per sample. Total RNA was extracted from PBMCs with Trizol reagent, with at least 5.5 micrograms obtained per sample. For every donor, flow cytometry on a PBMC aliquot measured the percentage of naive CD45RAhigh/CD27high T cells.

The rearrangement joined TRBV5-1 to TRBJ2-7; no D gene is confidently identified. The sequence came from a man aged 30-40 years in good health. The sequencing input was blood. CDR3 sequence: CASSWAESYEQYF. The DNA sequence is TGCGCCAGCAGTTGGGCCGAGTCCTACGAGCAGTACTTC.